This TCR beta chain was captured by sequencing in a study of cytomegalovirus exposure and HLA in healthy donors. Turning to the study itself: The 120 or so validation repertoires used a platform that matched the one used for the approximately 670 first-cohort repertoires, as a later analysis reported. Overall study results and limits: The study designated 150 or so TCR beta chains cytomegalovirus-associated. In vitro confirmation showed three CMV-associated chains to be CMV antigen specific.

Clones were sequenced by immunoSEQ multiplex PCR, and TCRdb holds only the in-frame ones, with some missing. The sample shows some 140,000 clones, roughly four fifths of them seen only once. Germline CDR1 is MNHEY and CDR2 is SVGAGI. The CDR3 is 12 amino acids. The V end lost 5 bases, the J end lost 14 bases, and 13 bases lay between the germline ends. As to this clone: Its antigen is not identified.

The source material was PBMCs. The chain has TRBV6-5 and TRBJ1-6, with TRBD1 as a possible D gene (6 bases). This receptor was obtained from a woman aged 25 to 39 in good health and CMV-seronegative. The CDR3 region has the DNA TGTGCCAGCAGTCCGGGGGGCGGAACCCTCCACTTT. Translation: CASSPGGGTLHF.